One and the same sample provided the 8 T cell receptor beta chains below, sequenced in a study of T cell changes during pregnancy in multiple sclerosis. The protocol was immunoSEQ multiplex PCR, while the TCRdb copy is restricted to in-frame clones and leaves out a portion. Found here are tens of thousands of clones, 90% to 95% of them singletons; the top ten hold approximately 0.21%. Sample: CD4+ T cells from peripheral blood mononuclear cells, taken in the second trimester of pregnancy. Every receptor here comes from a female donor with multiple sclerosis, enrolled in a pregnancy study.

V usage is TRBV9 and J usage is TRBJ2-1; tentative D call: TRBD2 (6 bases). The CDR3 sequence is 15 residues long. Germline V CDR1 and CDR2: SGDLS, YYNGEE. V was shortened by 0 bases and J by 7 bases, with 14 bases between the two germline ends. The CDR3 nucleotides are TGTGCCAGCAGCGTAGTGGGGGGAGAGGGAAATGAGCAGTTCTTC. Amino acid sequence: CASSVVGGEGNEQFF.

This clone was observed a single time. The genes are TRBV2 and TRBJ2-3; 8 positions agree with TRBD2. The J segment lost 0 bases and the V segment lost 5 bases, leaving 10 bases of the junction unmatched. This CDR3 has 17 amino acids. Germline V lookup: CDR1 SNHLY, CDR2 FYNNEI. The CDR3 spells CASSPTSGAFSTDTQYF. The CDR3 DNA follows: TGTGCCAGCAGTCCAACTAGCGGAGCTTTTAGCACAGATACGCAGTATTTT.

The rearrangement links TRBV9 to TRBJ2-5, with a weak D call TRBD1 (6 bases). V dropped 4 bases and J dropped 6 bases, with 16 bases sitting between them. The CDR3 contains 14 residues. Germline loops: CDR1 SGDLS, CDR2 YYNGEE. CDR3 sequence (DNA): TGTGCCAGCAGCCCCCAGGGGCTGTCCAAGACCCAGTACTTC. Translating gives CASSPQGLSKTQYF.

The chain joins TRBV6-1 to TRBJ2-2; no definite D call. The germline V and J ends were trimmed by 2 bases and 7 bases, with 14 bases remaining between them. The CDR3 length is 15 residues. From germline, CDR1 is MNHNS and CDR2 SASEGT. CDR3 protein: CASSESSRFGGELFF. CDR3 in DNA: TGTGCCAGCAGTGAATCGTCGCGGTTTGGCGGGGAGCTGTTTTTT.

Here the CDR3 DNA reads TGCGCCAGCAGCTTATACAGCCCGAACACCGGGGAGCTGTTTTTT. It specifies CASSLYSPNTGELFF. The chain combines TRBV5-1 with TRBJ2-2, with no clear D. V was pared by 2 bases and J by 0 bases, with 8 bases between. CDR1 is SGHRS, CDR2 YFSETQ, per germline. The CDR3 spans 15 residues.

This clone occurred once. V is TRBV5-4 and J is TRBJ2-3; 7 bases line up with TRBD1. The CDR3 runs 15 residues. Germline assignment: CDR1 SGHNT and CDR2 YYREEE (reference sequence). The trim removed 5 bases at V and 3 bases at J, leaving 9 bases unmatched. CDR3 protein: CASREDRFRTDTQYF. Here the CDR3 DNA reads TGTGCCAGCAGGGAGGACAGGTTCAGAACAGATACGCAGTATTTT.

V usage is TRBV5-1 and J usage is TRBJ1-2; 10 bases agree with TRBD1. The germline V gene encodes CDR1 SGHRS and CDR2 YFSETQ. The CDR3 totals 15 residues. V lost 6 bases to trimming and J lost 3 bases; unmatched junction nucleotides: 8. CDR3 sequence (DNA): TGCGCCAGCAAGGACAGGGGGGGGTTTGACTATGGCTACACCTTC. Translating gives CASKDRGGFDYGYTF.

The chain is built from TRBV29-1 and TRBJ1-1; 8 bases line up with TRBD1. The J segment lost 5 bases and the V segment lost 5 bases, leaving 10 bases of the junction unmatched. Germline CDR1 SQVTM, CDR2 ANQGSEA. The CDR3 runs 14 residues. CDR3 bases: TGCAGCGTTTCTAAGACAGGGGCTGGTACTGAAGCTTTCTTT. Amino acids: CSVSKTGAGTEAFF.